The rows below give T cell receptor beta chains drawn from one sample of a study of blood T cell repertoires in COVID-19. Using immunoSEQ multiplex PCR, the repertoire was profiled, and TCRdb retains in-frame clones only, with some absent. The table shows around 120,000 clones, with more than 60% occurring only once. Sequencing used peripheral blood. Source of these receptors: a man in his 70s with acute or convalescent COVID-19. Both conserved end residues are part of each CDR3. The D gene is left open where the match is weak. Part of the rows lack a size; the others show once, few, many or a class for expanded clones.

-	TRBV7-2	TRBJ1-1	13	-	CASSPRTVWEAFF	TGTGCCAGCAGCCCCAGGACTGTTTGGGAAGCTTTCTTT
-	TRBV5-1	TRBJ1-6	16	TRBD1	CASSSQTGGSNSPLHF	TGCGCCAGCAGCTCCCAGACAGGGGGTAGTAATTCACCCCTCCACTTT
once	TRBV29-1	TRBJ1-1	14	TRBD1	CSVRQGIGNTEAFF	TGCAGCGTCCGACAGGGGATAGGAAACACTGAAGCTTTCTTT
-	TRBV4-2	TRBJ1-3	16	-	CASSQAPGDSGNTIYF	TGTGCCAGCAGCCAAGCCCCCGGGGACTCTGGAAACACCATATATTTT
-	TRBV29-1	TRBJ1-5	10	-	CSVGSFSQHF	TGCAGCGTTGGTAGTTTCTCCCAGCATTTT
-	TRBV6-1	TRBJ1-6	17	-	CASSVTPPSSYNSPLHF	TGTGCCAGCAGTGTGACACCACCGAGCTCCTATAATTCACCCCTCCACTTT
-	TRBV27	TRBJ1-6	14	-	CASSLRGNNSPLHF	TGTGCCAGCAGTTTGAGAGGGAATAATTCACCCCTCCACTTT
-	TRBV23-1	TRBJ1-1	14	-	CASSSRDSYLEAFF	TGCGCCAGCAGCTCTCGGGACTCGTACCTTGAAGCTTTCTTT
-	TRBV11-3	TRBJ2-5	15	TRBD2	CASSLGGGTQETQYF	TGTGCCAGCAGCTTAGGGGGGGGAACCCAAGAGACCCAGTACTTC
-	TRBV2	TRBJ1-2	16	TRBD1	CASIPRTGGPAYGYTF	TGTGCCAGCATCCCCCGGACAGGGGGCCCGGCCTATGGCTACACCTTC
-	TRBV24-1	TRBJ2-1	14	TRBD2	CATSDAGTKFEQFF	TGTGCCACCAGTGATGCCGGGACTAAGTTTGAGCAGTTCTTC
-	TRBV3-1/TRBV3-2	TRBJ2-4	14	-	CASSQAPRANIQYF	TGTGCCAGCAGCCAAGCCCCCCGAGCAAACATTCAGTACTTC
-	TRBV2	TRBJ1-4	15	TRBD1	CASSEAGTGGEKLFF	TGTGCCAGCAGTGAAGCCGGGACAGGGGGTGAAAAACTGTTTTTT
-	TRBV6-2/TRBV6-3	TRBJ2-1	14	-	CASSLQGWAAEQFF	TGTGCCAGCAGTCTACAGGGATGGGCAGCTGAGCAGTTCTTC
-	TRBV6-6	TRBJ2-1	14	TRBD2	CASSHSGEYNEQFF	TGTGCCAGCAGTCACAGCGGGGAGTACAATGAGCAGTTCTTC
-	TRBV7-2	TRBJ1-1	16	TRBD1	CASSPAVDRGWTEAFF	TGTGCCAGCAGCCCTGCGGTGGACAGGGGTTGGACTGAAGCTTTCTTT
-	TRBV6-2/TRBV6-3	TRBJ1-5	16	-	CASSPTGLAGNQPQHF	TGTGCCAGCAGTCCCACGGGACTAGCGGGCAATCAGCCCCAGCATTTT
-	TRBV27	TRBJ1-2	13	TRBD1	CASSFSGQGGYTF	TGTGCCAGCAGTTTCTCGGGACAGGGTGGCTACACCTTC
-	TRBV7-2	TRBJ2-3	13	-	CASSLAGLAKQYF	TGTGCCAGCAGCTTGGCGGGCCTCGCGAAGCAGTATTTT
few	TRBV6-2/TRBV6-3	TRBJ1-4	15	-	CASSYLGNVNEKLFF	TGTGCCAGCAGTTACCTCGGTAACGTGAATGAAAAACTGTTTTTT
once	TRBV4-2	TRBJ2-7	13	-	CASSQGQAYEQYF	TGTGCCAGCAGCCAAGGACAGGCCTACGAGCAGTACTTC
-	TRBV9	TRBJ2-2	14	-	CASSPRTGSGELFF	TGTGCCAGCAGCCCGCGAACAGGGTCCGGGGAGCTGTTTTTT
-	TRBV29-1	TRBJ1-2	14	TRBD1	CSVQDRAAAYGYTF	TGCAGCGTCCAGGACAGGGCGGCGGCCTATGGCTACACCTTC
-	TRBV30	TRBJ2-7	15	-	CAWRARTARSYEQYF	TGTGCCTGGAGAGCACGGACAGCCCGTTCCTACGAGCAGTACTTC
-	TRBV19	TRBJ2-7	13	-	CASSIAGINEQYF	TGTGCCAGTAGTATAGCGGGGATCAACGAGCAGTACTTC
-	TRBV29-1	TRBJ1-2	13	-	CSVSKGVDYGYTF	TGCAGCGTTTCTAAGGGGGTTGACTATGGCTACACCTTC
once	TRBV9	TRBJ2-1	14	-	CASSVVQGNTEQFF	TGTGCCAGCAGCGTAGTTCAGGGGAACACTGAGCAGTTCTTC
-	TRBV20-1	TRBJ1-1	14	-	CSASPGTRNTEAFF	TGCAGTGCTAGTCCCGGGACACGGAACACTGAAGCTTTCTTT
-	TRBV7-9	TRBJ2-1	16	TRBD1	CASSLIQGIPYNEQFF	TGTGCCAGCAGCTTAATACAGGGGATCCCCTACAATGAGCAGTTCTTC
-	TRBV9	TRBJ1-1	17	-	CASSGRLTGGRNTEAFF	TGTGCCAGCAGCGGCCGCCTAACCGGGGGGCGTAACACTGAAGCTTTCTTT
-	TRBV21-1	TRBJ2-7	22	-	CASSLDGSADMGVGRGGYEQYF	TGTGCCAGCAGCCTTGATGGGTCGGCAGATATGGGGGTCGGCAGAGGAGGGTACGAGCAGTACTTC
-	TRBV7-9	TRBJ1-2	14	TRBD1	CASSQGTANYGYTF	TGTGCCAGCAGCCAAGGGACAGCTAACTATGGCTACACCTTC
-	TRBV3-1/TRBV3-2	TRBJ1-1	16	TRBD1	CASSQDLEGAQTEAFF	TGTGCCAGCAGCCAAGATCTTGAGGGGGCACAAACTGAAGCTTTCTTT
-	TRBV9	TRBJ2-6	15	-	CASSATPTGANVLTF	TGTGCCAGCAGCGCGACACCTACTGGGGCCAACGTCCTGACTTTC
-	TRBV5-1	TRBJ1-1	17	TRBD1	CASSFQGQGAVGTEAFF	TGCGCCAGCAGCTTCCAGGGACAGGGGGCAGTAGGCACTGAAGCTTTCTTT
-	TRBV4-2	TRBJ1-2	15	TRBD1	CASSQDLGQGAGYTF	TGTGCCAGCAGCCAAGATTTGGGACAGGGGGCTGGCTACACCTTC
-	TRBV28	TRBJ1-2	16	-	CASSLWATGIDYGYTF	TGTGCCAGCAGTTTATGGGCCACAGGAATAGACTATGGCTACACCTTC
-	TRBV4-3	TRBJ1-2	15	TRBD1	CASSRDRGPVYGYTF	TGCGCCAGCAGCAGGGACAGGGGGCCCGTCTATGGCTACACCTTC
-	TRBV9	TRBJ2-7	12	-	CASSVGRTEQYF	TGTGCCAGCAGCGTAGGCCGGACAGAGCAGTACTTC
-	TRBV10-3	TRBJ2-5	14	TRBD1	CAISKPGTEETQYF	TGTGCCATCTCAAAGCCCGGGACAGAAGAGACCCAGTACTTC
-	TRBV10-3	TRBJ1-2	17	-	CAISESGDKQTARGYTF	TGTGCCATCAGTGAGTCGGGGGACAAACAAACCGCGCGGGGCTACACCTTC
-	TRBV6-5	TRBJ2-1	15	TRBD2	CASRASGGAGGEQFF	TGTGCCAGCAGGGCTAGCGGGGGGGCTGGGGGCGAGCAGTTCTTC
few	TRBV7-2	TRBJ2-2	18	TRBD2	CASSSPSGGALLAGELFF	TGTGCCAGCAGCTCCCCTAGCGGGGGGGCACTTCTGGCCGGGGAGCTGTTTTTT
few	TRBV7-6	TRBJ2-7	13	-	CASSSYSTYEQYF	TGTGCCAGCAGCTCATACAGTACGTACGAGCAGTACTTC
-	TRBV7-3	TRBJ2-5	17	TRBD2	CASSLRGLAGGQETQYF	TGTGCCAGCAGCTTAAGGGGACTAGCGGGGGGGCAGGAGACCCAGTACTTC
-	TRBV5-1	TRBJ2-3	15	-	CASSPWTTSTDTQYF	TGCGCCAGCAGCCCCTGGACTACCAGCACAGATACGCAGTATTTT
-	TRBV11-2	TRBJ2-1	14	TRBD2	CASSLVGGSSGQFF	TGTGCCAGCAGCTTAGTTGGGGGATCTAGCGGACAGTTCTTC
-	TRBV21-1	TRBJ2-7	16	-	CASSATRDRDLYEQYF	TGTGCCAGCAGCGCAACCCGGGACAGGGATCTCTACGAGCAGTACTTC
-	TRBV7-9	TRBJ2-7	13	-	CASNNGPGDEQYF	TGTGCCAGCAACAACGGCCCGGGGGACGAGCAGTACTTC
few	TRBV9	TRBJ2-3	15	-	CASSLQGGGTDTQYF	TGTGCCAGCAGCCTCCAGGGGGGTGGCACAGATACGCAGTATTTT
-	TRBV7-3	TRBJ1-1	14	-	CASSSGVGNTEAFF	TGTGCCAGCAGCTCGGGTGTGGGGAACACTGAAGCTTTCTTT
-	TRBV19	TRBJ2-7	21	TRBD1	CASSARIRNSYGTGRTGEQYF	TGTGCCAGTAGTGCGAGAATACGAAACAGTTACGGGACAGGCAGGACCGGCGAGCAGTACTTC
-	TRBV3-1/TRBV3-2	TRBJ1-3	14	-	CASSLSGGGNTIYF	TGTGCCAGCAGCCTTTCGGGGGGAGGAAACACCATATATTTT
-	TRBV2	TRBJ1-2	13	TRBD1	CATRQGANYGYTF	TGTGCCACAAGACAGGGGGCTAACTATGGCTACACCTTC
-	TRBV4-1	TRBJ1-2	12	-	CASSRGGYGYTF	TGCGCCAGCAGCAGGGGCGGCTATGGCTACACCTTC
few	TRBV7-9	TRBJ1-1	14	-	CASRRDQGTTEAFF	TGTGCCAGCAGAAGAGACCAGGGGACCACTGAAGCTTTCTTT
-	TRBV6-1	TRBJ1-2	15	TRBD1	CASSEAGTGDYGYTF	TGTGCCAGCAGTGAAGCTGGGACAGGGGACTATGGCTACACCTTC
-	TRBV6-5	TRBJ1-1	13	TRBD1	CASSITGVTEAFF	TGTGCCAGCAGCATAACAGGGGTCACTGAAGCTTTCTTT
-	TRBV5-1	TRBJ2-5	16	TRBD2	CASSLEPAGGGETQYF	TGCGCCAGCAGCCTGGAACCAGCGGGGGGGGGCGAGACCCAGTACTTC